This paragraph reports one TCR beta chain. Its antigen is unidentified. The data originate from a study of beta chain features in type 1 diabetes. General study results and limits: Individuals with type 1 diabetes displayed fewer insertions and more deletions at VDJ junctions. Across all four CD4+ subsets, people with type 1 diabetes showed modestly shorter TCRB CDR3s.

Stem cell-like memory, regulatory, central memory and naive CD4+ cells were sorted via CD45RO/CCR7/CD25/CD127/CD95/CD27. cDNA synthesis used the whole RNA isolate, giving expressed TCRB sequences. Clones were read by immunoSEQ multiplex PCR, and TCRdb kept only the in-frame ones, dropping some. The sample has around 260,000 clones, roughly 25% seen once. Germline trimming cut 4 bases from V and 6 bases from J; bases unmatched to any gene: 9. Germline loops: CDR1 MDHEN, CDR2 SYDVKM. The CDR3 extends over 14 amino acids. Sequenced: naive CD4+ T cells from blood. The receptor comes from a woman aged 30 to 39 with type 1 diabetes. The V call is TRBV28, the J call TRBJ2-7, with 7 bases lining up with TRBD1. CDR3 bases: TGTGCCAGCAGTTCACGACAGGGTATGGTCGAGCAGTACTTC. It translates to CASSSRQGMVEQYF.